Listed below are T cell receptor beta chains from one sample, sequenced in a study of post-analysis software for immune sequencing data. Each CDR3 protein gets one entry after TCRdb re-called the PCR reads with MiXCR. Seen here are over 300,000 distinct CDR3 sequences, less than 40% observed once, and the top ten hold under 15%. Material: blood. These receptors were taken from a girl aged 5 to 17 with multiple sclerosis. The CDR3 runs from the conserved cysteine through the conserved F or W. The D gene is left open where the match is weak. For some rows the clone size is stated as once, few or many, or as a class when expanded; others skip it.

CDR3aa: CATSGVGATQYF
CDR3nt: TGTGCCACCAGCGGAGTGGGGGCGACCCAGTACTTC
v_gene: TRBV24-1
d_gene: NA
abundance: once
j_gene: TRBJ2-5

CDR3aa: CASSYLGDTQYF
CDR3nt: TGTGCCAGCAGTTACCTGGGAGATACGCAGTATTTT
v_gene: TRBV6-5
d_gene: NA
abundance: NA
j_gene: TRBJ2-3

CDR3aa: CASSQDTKALETQYF
CDR3nt: TGTGCCAGCAGCCAAGATACCAAGGCTTTAGAGACCCAGTACTTC
v_gene: TRBV4-2
d_gene: NA
abundance: few
j_gene: TRBJ2-5

CDR3aa: CASSYSRDSYEQYF
CDR3nt: TGTGCCAGCAGTTACTCCAGGGACTCCTACGAGCAGTACTTC
v_gene: TRBV6-5
d_gene: NA
abundance: few
j_gene: TRBJ2-7

CDR3aa: CAAGWSYEQYF
CDR3nt: TGTGCCGCGGGGTGGTCCTACGAGCAGTACTTC
v_gene: TRBV25-1
d_gene: NA
abundance: NA
j_gene: TRBJ2-7

CDR3aa: CASSGYIYNEQFF
CDR3nt: TGTGCCAGCAGCGGCTATATCTACAATGAGCAGTTCTTC
v_gene: TRBV6-5
d_gene: NA
abundance: NA
j_gene: TRBJ2-1

CDR3aa: CAGKVGETQYF
CDR3nt: TGTGCCGGCAAAGTGGGAGAGACCCAGTACTTC
v_gene: TRBV12-3/TRBV12-4
d_gene: NA
abundance: few
j_gene: TRBJ2-5

CDR3aa: CSARDSRWSSGNTIYF
CDR3nt: TGCAGTGCTAGAGATAGTAGGTGGAGCTCTGGAAACACCATATATTTT
v_gene: TRBV20-1
d_gene: NA
abundance: NA
j_gene: TRBJ1-3

CDR3aa: CASSSDWRSSYEQYF
CDR3nt: TGTGCCAGCAGTTCTGACTGGCGGAGCTCCTACGAGCAGTACTTC
v_gene: TRBV7-9
d_gene: NA
abundance: few
j_gene: TRBJ2-7

CDR3aa: CASSSTGYDGYTF
CDR3nt: TGTGCCAGCAGTTCTACAGGGTATGATGGCTACACCTTC
v_gene: TRBV28
d_gene: NA
abundance: NA
j_gene: TRBJ1-2

CDR3aa: CAARPGGEGNTEAFF
CDR3nt: TGTGCCGCTAGGCCGGGGGGCGAAGGGAACACTGAAGCTTTCTTT
v_gene: TRBV6-2/TRBV6-3
d_gene: NA
abundance: NA
j_gene: TRBJ1-1

CDR3aa: CATSRDVRNSPLHF
CDR3nt: TGTGCCACCAGCAGAGATGTCCGTAATTCACCCCTCCACTTT
v_gene: TRBV15
d_gene: NA
abundance: NA
j_gene: TRBJ1-6

CDR3aa: CASSAGTGRGGTF
CDR3nt: TGTGCCAGCAGCGCCGGGACAGGGCGAGGTGGCACCTTC
v_gene: TRBV9
d_gene: TRBD1
abundance: NA
j_gene: TRBJ1-2

CDR3aa: CASRRDSLSNQPQHF
CDR3nt: TGTGCCAGCAGAAGGGACAGCCTTAGCAATCAGCCCCAGCATTTT
v_gene: TRBV6-5
d_gene: TRBD1
abundance: many
j_gene: TRBJ1-5

CDR3aa: CASSFGGRENYGYTF
CDR3nt: TGTGCCAGCAGCTTCGGCGGCAGGGAGAACTATGGCTACACCTTC
v_gene: TRBV7-9
d_gene: NA
abundance: NA
j_gene: TRBJ1-2

CDR3aa: CASSLIGSFDEQYF
CDR3nt: TGCGCCAGCAGCTTGATTGGGAGTTTTGACGAGCAGTACTTC
v_gene: TRBV5-1
d_gene: NA
abundance: few
j_gene: TRBJ2-7

CDR3aa: CASSLTHYEQYF
CDR3nt: TGTGCCAGCAGCTTAACCCACTACGAGCAGTACTTC
v_gene: TRBV7-2
d_gene: NA
abundance: NA
j_gene: TRBJ2-7

CDR3aa: CASSQVTGTNEKLFF
CDR3nt: TGCGCCAGCAGCCAAGTGACAGGGACTAATGAAAAACTGTTTTTT
v_gene: TRBV4-1
d_gene: TRBD1
abundance: NA
j_gene: TRBJ1-4

CDR3aa: CAISMGQYNEQFF
CDR3nt: TGTGCCATCAGCATGGGGCAGTACAATGAGCAGTTCTTC
v_gene: TRBV10-3
d_gene: NA
abundance: few
j_gene: TRBJ2-1

CDR3aa: CASSRLAGYEQYF
CDR3nt: TGTGCCAGCAGCCGACTAGCGGGGTACGAGCAGTACTTC
v_gene: TRBV7-2
d_gene: TRBD2
abundance: NA
j_gene: TRBJ2-7

CDR3aa: CASSPHRQVTYEQYF
CDR3nt: TGTGCCAGCAGCCCCCACCGACAGGTTACCTACGAGCAGTACTTC
v_gene: TRBV9
d_gene: NA
abundance: few
j_gene: TRBJ2-7

CDR3aa: CASSHLSGTFNLYEQYF
CDR3nt: TGTGCCAGCAGCCACTTATCGGGAACTTTCAACCTCTACGAGCAGTACTTC
v_gene: TRBV12-3/TRBV12-4
d_gene: NA
abundance: NA
j_gene: TRBJ2-7

CDR3aa: CASSFILKSDTQYF
CDR3nt: TGCGCCAGCAGCTTTATATTGAAGTCAGATACGCAGTATTTT
v_gene: TRBV5-1
d_gene: NA
abundance: few
j_gene: TRBJ2-3

CDR3aa: CASSSGGAHTDTQYF
CDR3nt: TGTGCCAGCAGTAGCGGGGGGGCCCACACAGATACGCAGTATTTT
v_gene: TRBV9
d_gene: TRBD2
abundance: NA
j_gene: TRBJ2-3

CDR3aa: CASSRSDRANIQYF
CDR3nt: TGTGCCAGCAGCCGCTCCGACAGGGCGAACATTCAGTACTTC
v_gene: TRBV3-1
d_gene: TRBD1
abundance: few
j_gene: TRBJ2-4

CDR3aa: CASLRRPQETQYF
CDR3nt: TGTGCCAGCCTACGGAGGCCCCAAGAGACCCAGTACTTC
v_gene: TRBV12-3/TRBV12-4
d_gene: NA
abundance: few
j_gene: TRBJ2-5

CDR3aa: CASRTSGGAYEQFF
CDR3nt: TGTGCCAGCAGGACTAGCGGGGGGGCATATGAGCAGTTCTTC
v_gene: TRBV12-3/TRBV12-4
d_gene: TRBD2
abundance: NA
j_gene: TRBJ2-1

CDR3aa: CASSLGQKSDTQYF
CDR3nt: TGCGCCAGCAGCTTGGGACAGAAGTCAGATACGCAGTATTTT
v_gene: TRBV5-1
d_gene: NA
abundance: NA
j_gene: TRBJ2-3

CDR3aa: CSAPASGKYNEQFF
CDR3nt: TGCAGTGCCCCCGCTAGCGGGAAATACAATGAGCAGTTCTTC
v_gene: TRBV20-1
d_gene: TRBD2
abundance: few
j_gene: TRBJ2-1

CDR3aa: CASSLNLGGVAFF
CDR3nt: TGTGCCAGCAGCCTCAATCTTGGGGGAGTAGCTTTCTTT
v_gene: TRBV7-3
d_gene: NA
abundance: NA
j_gene: TRBJ1-1

CDR3aa: CASSLYGRSSYNEQFF
CDR3nt: TGTGCCAGCAGCTTATATGGCAGGAGCTCCTACAATGAGCAGTTCTTC
v_gene: TRBV7-9
d_gene: NA
abundance: NA
j_gene: TRBJ2-1

CDR3aa: CASSPETNQPQHF
CDR3nt: TGTGCCAGCAGCCCCGAGACCAATCAGCCCCAGCATTTT
v_gene: TRBV2
d_gene: NA
abundance: NA
j_gene: TRBJ1-5

CDR3aa: CASSLAGYDEQVF
CDR3nt: TGCGCCAGCAGCTTGGCAGGGTATGATGAGCAGGTCTTC
v_gene: TRBV5-1
d_gene: NA
abundance: NA
j_gene: TRBJ2-1

CDR3aa: CASSFSGGAHEQFF
CDR3nt: TGTGCCAGCAGCTTTAGCGGGGGGGCCCATGAGCAGTTCTTC
v_gene: TRBV7-8
d_gene: TRBD2
abundance: few
j_gene: TRBJ2-1

CDR3aa: CSASRRGGGEDTQYF
CDR3nt: TGCAGTGCTAGTCGGCGGGGGGGCGGGGAAGATACGCAGTATTTT
v_gene: TRBV20-1
d_gene: TRBD2
abundance: NA
j_gene: TRBJ2-3

CDR3aa: CASSQVVETVNQPQHF
CDR3nt: TGCGCCAGCAGCCAAGTTGTAGAGACGGTGAATCAGCCCCAGCATTTT
v_gene: TRBV4-1
d_gene: NA
abundance: NA
j_gene: TRBJ1-5

CDR3aa: CASSLKLTGPRETQYF
CDR3nt: TGTGCCAGCAGCTTGAAATTGACAGGCCCTAGGGAGACCCAGTACTTC
v_gene: TRBV11-2
d_gene: NA
abundance: few
j_gene: TRBJ2-5

CDR3aa: CASSPPGQGRTYEQYF
CDR3nt: TGTGCCAGCAGCCCCCCGGGACAGGGGAGGACCTACGAGCAGTACTTC
v_gene: TRBV7-9
d_gene: TRBD1
abundance: once
j_gene: TRBJ2-7

CDR3aa: CASSLGTSWSSYEQYF
CDR3nt: TGTGCCAGCAGCCTGGGGACTTCGTGGAGCTCCTACGAGCAGTACTTC
v_gene: TRBV27
d_gene: NA
abundance: NA
j_gene: TRBJ2-7

CDR3aa: CASSYGGVTEAFF
CDR3nt: TGTGCCAGCAGTTACGGGGGGGTCACTGAAGCTTTCTTT
v_gene: TRBV6-5
d_gene: NA
abundance: few
j_gene: TRBJ1-1

CDR3aa: CASSLTSGSQMYNEQFF
CDR3nt: TGCGCCAGCAGCTTAACTAGCGGGAGTCAAATGTACAATGAGCAGTTCTTC
v_gene: TRBV5-1
d_gene: TRBD2
abundance: NA
j_gene: TRBJ2-1

CDR3aa: CASTYPSSTSANTGELFF
CDR3nt: TGTGCCAGCACCTACCCCAGTAGTACCAGCGCGAACACCGGGGAGCTGTTTTTT
v_gene: TRBV7-2
d_gene: NA
abundance: few
j_gene: TRBJ2-2

CDR3aa: CASSPLLWPSSYNEQFF
CDR3nt: TGTGCCAGCAGTCCCCTCCTTTGGCCTAGCTCCTACAATGAGCAGTTCTTC
v_gene: TRBV11-1
d_gene: NA
abundance: few
j_gene: TRBJ2-1

CDR3aa: CASSPPGPFNEKLFF
CDR3nt: TGTGCCAGTAGCCCGCCGGGACCTTTCAATGAAAAACTGTTTTTT
v_gene: TRBV28
d_gene: NA
abundance: NA
j_gene: TRBJ1-4

CDR3aa: CASSLSRGGRDTQYF
CDR3nt: TGTGCCAGCAGCTTATCGCGGGGGGGCAGGGATACGCAGTATTTT
v_gene: TRBV7-9
d_gene: TRBD2
abundance: NA
j_gene: TRBJ2-3

CDR3aa: CASSQGGGYGYTF
CDR3nt: TGTGCCAGCAGCCAGGGGGGAGGCTATGGCTACACCTTC
v_gene: TRBV28
d_gene: TRBD1
abundance: few
j_gene: TRBJ1-2

CDR3aa: CASSETGEDTQYF
CDR3nt: TGTGCCAGCAGCGAGACAGGGGAAGATACGCAGTATTTT
v_gene: TRBV7-3
d_gene: TRBD1
abundance: few
j_gene: TRBJ2-3

CDR3aa: CASSFRTSGADTQYF
CDR3nt: TGTGCCAGCAGTTTTAGGACTAGCGGGGCAGATACGCAGTATTTT
v_gene: TRBV12-3/TRBV12-4
d_gene: TRBD2
abundance: NA
j_gene: TRBJ2-3

CDR3aa: CASSLTGTGDEKLFF
CDR3nt: TGTGCCAGCAGTTTAACAGGGACAGGGGATGAAAAACTGTTTTTT
v_gene: TRBV28
d_gene: TRBD1
abundance: NA
j_gene: TRBJ1-4